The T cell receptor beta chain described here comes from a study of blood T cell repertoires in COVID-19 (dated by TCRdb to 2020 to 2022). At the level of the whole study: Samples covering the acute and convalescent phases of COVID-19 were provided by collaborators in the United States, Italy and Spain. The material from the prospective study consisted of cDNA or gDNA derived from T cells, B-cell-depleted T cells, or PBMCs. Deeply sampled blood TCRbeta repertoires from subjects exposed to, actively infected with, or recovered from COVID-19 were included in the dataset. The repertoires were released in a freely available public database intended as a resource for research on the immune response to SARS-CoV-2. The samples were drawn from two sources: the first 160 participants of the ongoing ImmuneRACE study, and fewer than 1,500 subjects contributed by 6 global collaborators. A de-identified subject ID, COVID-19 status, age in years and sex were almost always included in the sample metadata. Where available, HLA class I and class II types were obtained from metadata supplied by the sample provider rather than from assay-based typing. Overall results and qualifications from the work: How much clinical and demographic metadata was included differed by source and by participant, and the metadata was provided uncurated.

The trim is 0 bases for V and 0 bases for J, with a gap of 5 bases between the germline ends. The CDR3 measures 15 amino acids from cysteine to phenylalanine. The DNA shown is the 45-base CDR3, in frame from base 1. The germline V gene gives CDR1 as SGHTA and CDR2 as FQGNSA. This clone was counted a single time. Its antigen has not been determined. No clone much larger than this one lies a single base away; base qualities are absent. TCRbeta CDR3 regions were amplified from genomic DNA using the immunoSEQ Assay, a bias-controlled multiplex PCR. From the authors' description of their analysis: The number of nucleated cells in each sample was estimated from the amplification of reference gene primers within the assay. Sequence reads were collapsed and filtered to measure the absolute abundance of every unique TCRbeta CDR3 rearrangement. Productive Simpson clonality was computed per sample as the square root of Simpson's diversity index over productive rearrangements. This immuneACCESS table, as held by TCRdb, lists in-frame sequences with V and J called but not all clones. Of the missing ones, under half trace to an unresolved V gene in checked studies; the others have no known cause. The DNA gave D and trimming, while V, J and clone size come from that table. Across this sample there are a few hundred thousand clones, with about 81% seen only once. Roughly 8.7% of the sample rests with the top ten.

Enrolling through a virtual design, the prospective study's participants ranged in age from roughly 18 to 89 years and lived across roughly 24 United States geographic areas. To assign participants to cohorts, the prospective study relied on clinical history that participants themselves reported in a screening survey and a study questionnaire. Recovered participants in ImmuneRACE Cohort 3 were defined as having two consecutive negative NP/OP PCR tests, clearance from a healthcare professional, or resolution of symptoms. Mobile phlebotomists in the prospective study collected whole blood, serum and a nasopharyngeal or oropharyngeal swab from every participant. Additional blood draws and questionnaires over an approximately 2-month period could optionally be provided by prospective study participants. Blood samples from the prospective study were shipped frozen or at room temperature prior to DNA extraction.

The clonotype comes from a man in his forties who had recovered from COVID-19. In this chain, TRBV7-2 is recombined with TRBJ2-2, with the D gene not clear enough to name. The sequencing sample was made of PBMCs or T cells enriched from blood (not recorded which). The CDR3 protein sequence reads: CASSLAPTNTGELFF. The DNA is TGTGCCAGCAGCTTAGCCCCCACGAACACCGGGGAGCTGTTTTTT.